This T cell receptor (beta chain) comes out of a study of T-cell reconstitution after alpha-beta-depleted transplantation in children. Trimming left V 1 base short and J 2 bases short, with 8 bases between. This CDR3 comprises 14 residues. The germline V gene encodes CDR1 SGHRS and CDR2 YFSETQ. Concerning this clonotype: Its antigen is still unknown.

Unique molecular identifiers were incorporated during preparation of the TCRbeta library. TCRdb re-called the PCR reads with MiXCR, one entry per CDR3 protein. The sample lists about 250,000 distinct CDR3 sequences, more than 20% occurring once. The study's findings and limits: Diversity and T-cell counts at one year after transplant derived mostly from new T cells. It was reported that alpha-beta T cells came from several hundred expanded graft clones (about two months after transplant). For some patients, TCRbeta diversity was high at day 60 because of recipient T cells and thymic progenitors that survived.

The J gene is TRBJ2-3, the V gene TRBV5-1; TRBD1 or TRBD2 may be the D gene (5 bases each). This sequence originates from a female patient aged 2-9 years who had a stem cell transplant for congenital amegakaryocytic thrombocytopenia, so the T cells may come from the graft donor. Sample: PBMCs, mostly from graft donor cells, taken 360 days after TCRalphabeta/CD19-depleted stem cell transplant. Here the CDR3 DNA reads TGCGCCAGCAGCTTGAGGGACCCCACAGATACGCAGTATTTT. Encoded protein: CASSLRDPTDTQYF.